This entry describes one TCR beta chain. Any history of autoimmune disease or systemic immunosuppression disqualified patients. This sample was included in a study of OX40 agonist ivuxolimab in advanced cancers. Study summary: Patients' therapy was ivuxolimab, an antibody that acts as an agonist of OX40 (CD134).

Assay used: immunoSEQ multiplex PCR; TCRdb lists only in-frame clones, some missing. This table has 15,000 to 25,000 clones, approximately 80% appearing once. The sequencing here drew on CD4+ or CD8+ T cells sorted from blood, taken in a trial of the OX40 agonist ivuxolimab. This clonotype was sampled from an adult with an advanced solid tumor such as melanoma, head and neck, liver or kidney cancer.

CDR3 region: CASSFREMDGYTF. For the CDR3, the DNA is TGTGCCAGCAGTTTCAGGGAAATGGATGGCTACACCTTC. The chain has TRBV6-5 and TRBJ1-2, with a tentative D call TRBD1 (5 bases). CDR3 length equals 13 residues. Trimming left V 4 bases short and J 6 bases short, with 12 bases between. Germline V gives CDR1 MNHEY, CDR2 SVGAGI.